This is a list of T cell receptor beta chains from one sample in a study of cytomegalovirus exposure and HLA in healthy donors. Only in-frame clones appear in the TCRdb table, and some are missing; sequencing was by immunoSEQ multiplex PCR. This sample has around 150,000 clones, with approximately 80% found just once. The sequenced sample was PBMCs. The receptors were gathered from a woman aged 18-29 years in good health and CMV-seronegative. CDR3s include the opening cysteine and the closing phenylalanine or tryptophan. The D gene is left open where the match is weak. Some rows mark clone size as missing; the rest say once, few, many or name a class of expanded clone.

size | J | V | D | DNA | CDR3
. | TRBJ1-1 | TRBV2 | TRBD1 | TGTGCCAGCAGTCTGGGACAGGGGGACACTGAAGCTTTCTTT | CASSLGQGDTEAFF
few | TRBJ1-1 | TRBV2 | . | TGTGCCAGCAGAGACATAATGAACACTGAAGCTTTCTTT | CASRDIMNTEAFF
. | TRBJ2-5 | TRBV4-1 | TRBD2 | TGCGCCAGCAGCCAAAAGGGACTAGCGGGACAAGAGACCCAGTACTTC | CASSQKGLAGQETQYF
. | TRBJ1-3 | TRBV29-1 | . | TGCAGCGTTGCAGTCTCTGGAAACACCATATATTTT | CSVAVSGNTIYF
. | TRBJ2-5 | TRBV2 | . | TGTGCCACCGATCCCGCCCAGGGACAAGAGACCCAGTACTTC | CATDPAQGQETQYF
once | TRBJ2-2 | TRBV27 | TRBD2 | TGTGCCAGCAGTTTGGTTAGCGGGAGGCTCGCCGGGGAGCTGTTTTTT | CASSLVSGRLAGELFF
. | TRBJ1-1 | TRBV9 | . | TGTGCCAGCAGCGTCGGGGGGCGTAACACTGAAGCTTTCTTT | CASSVGGRNTEAFF
. | TRBJ1-4 | TRBV5-1 | . | TGCGCCAGCAGCTTGGCCTCGGGGGGTGAAAAACTGTTTTTT | CASSLASGGEKLFF
. | TRBJ2-2 | TRBV9 | . | TGTGCCAGCACTGCGACCGGGGAGCTGTTTTTT | CASTATGELFF
. | TRBJ1-2 | TRBV4-1 | . | TGCGCCAGCAGCCTAACGGGAAACCCTCTTCTAGCTAACTATGGCTACACCTTC | CASSLTGNPLLANYGYTF
. | TRBJ1-2 | TRBV6-1 | . | TGTGCCAGCAGTGAACGGCAGGGGCATGGCTACACCTTC | CASSERQGHGYTF
. | TRBJ1-2 | TRBV7-3 | TRBD1 | TGTGCCAGCAGCAAAACTCCGGGACAGAAAGTTTTCACCTTC | CASSKTPGQKVFTF
. | TRBJ2-7 | TRBV7-2 | TRBD2 | TGTGCCAGCAGCCCAACTAGCGGGAGCTCCTACGAGCAGTACTTC | CASSPTSGSSYEQYF
few | TRBJ2-1 | TRBV28 | . | TGTGCCAGCAGTTCGTCGGGACTGCAGGTTGAGTTCTTC | CASSSSGLQVEFF
. | TRBJ2-3 | TRBV18 | TRBD1 | TGTGCCAGCTCACTCGACAGGGTGAGCACAGATACGCAGTATTTT | CASSLDRVSTDTQYF
once | TRBJ1-2 | TRBV2 | TRBD1 | TGTGCCAGCAGAGGACAGGGCGTCCATGGCTACACCTTC | CASRGQGVHGYTF
few | TRBJ2-2 | TRBV6-4 | . | TGTGCCAGCAGTGACATCTCCGATAGCAACACCGGGGAGCTGTTTTTT | CASSDISDSNTGELFF
. | TRBJ2-7 | TRBV27 | . | TGTGCCAGCAGTCCCCTGTCGCGCTACGGGATTTACGAGCAGTACTTC | CASSPLSRYGIYEQYF
. | TRBJ2-1 | TRBV7-2 | TRBD2 | TGTGCCAGCAGCTTAGGCGGGGGGTTGAATGAGCAGTTCTTC | CASSLGGGLNEQFF
. | TRBJ1-1 | TRBV5-1 | TRBD1 | TGCGCCAGCAGAAAAGGGGGCGCGGGGACTGAAGCTTTCTTT | CASRKGGAGTEAFF
. | TRBJ1-1 | TRBV7-9 | TRBD1 | TGTGCCAGCAGCCGGACAGGGGGGGACACTGAAGCTTTCTTT | CASSRTGGDTEAFF
. | TRBJ1-6 | TRBV28 | . | TGTGCCAGCAGTCCCCAGGACAGATTGGATTCACCCCTCCACTTT | CASSPQDRLDSPLHF
. | TRBJ2-7 | TRBV27 | . | TGTGCCAGCAGTTTATCCAGGGCTGGATCCGAGCAGTACTTC | CASSLSRAGSEQYF
. | TRBJ2-7 | TRBV4-2 | TRBD2 | TGTGCCAGCAGCAGCCCCAGCGGGATGGGCTACGAGCAGTACTTC | CASSSPSGMGYEQYF